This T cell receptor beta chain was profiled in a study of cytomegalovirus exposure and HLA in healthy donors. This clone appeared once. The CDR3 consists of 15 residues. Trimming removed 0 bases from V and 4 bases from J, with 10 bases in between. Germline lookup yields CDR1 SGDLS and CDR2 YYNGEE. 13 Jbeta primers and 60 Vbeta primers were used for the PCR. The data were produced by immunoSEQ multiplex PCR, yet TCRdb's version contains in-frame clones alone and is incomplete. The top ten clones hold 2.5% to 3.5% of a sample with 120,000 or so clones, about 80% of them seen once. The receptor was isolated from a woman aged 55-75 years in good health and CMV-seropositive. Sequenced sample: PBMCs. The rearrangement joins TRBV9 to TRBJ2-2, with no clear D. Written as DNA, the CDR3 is TGTGCCAGCAGCGTAGCGTCGAGCGCCACCGGGGAGCTGTTTTTT. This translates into CASSVASSATGELFF.